The rows below give T cell receptor beta chains drawn from one sample of a study of neurological immune-mediated disorders. TCRdb reanalysed the 5' RACE reads using MiXCR and keeps one entry per CDR3 protein. The sample lists over 50,000 distinct CDR3 sequences, over 3% occurring once. Sequenced sample: PBMCs. Receptors were obtained from a man aged 40-49 years with multiple sclerosis. Both conserved end residues are trimmed from each CDR3.

V,J,CDR3
TRBV5-1,TRBJ2-3,ASSPTGISTDTQY
TRBV28,TRBJ1-5,ASTHDRGGALLNQPQH
TRBV18,TRBJ2-5,ASSPGGLETQY
TRBV5-1,TRBJ2-5,ASSQMEGPETQY
TRBV7-3,TRBJ1-2,ASSLNAPGHLYGYT
TRBV5-1,TRBJ1-1,ASSPGTGGTEAF
TRBV20-1,TRBJ2-5,SWARGAQETQY
TRBV12-3/TRBV12-4,TRBJ2-7,ASSFIGLATNEQY
TRBV6-6,TRBJ1-2,ASSPTQNYGYT
TRBV18,TRBJ1-1,ASSSDSEAF
TRBV20-1,TRBJ1-5,SAREWGGQGIGQPQN
TRBV5-6,TRBJ2-1,ASSRRLVYNEQF
TRBV6-1,TRBJ2-7,ASRDRGHEQY
TRBV6-2/TRBV6-3,TRBJ1-5,ASARWSNQPQH
TRBV19,TRBJ1-5,ASRIDRGPDQPQH
TRBV5-1,TRBJ2-1,ASSLGQVGDNEQF
TRBV10-3,TRBJ2-7,ATLRQGHSYEQY
TRBV18,TRBJ2-3,ASSDRRTDTQY
TRBV20-1,TRBJ1-5,SARDPRGMGQPQH